The following is a T cell receptor (beta chain) sequence with its context. The germline gives CDR1 MNHNS, CDR2 SASEGT. The germline V and J ends were trimmed by 7 bases and 3 bases, with 14 bases remaining between them. CDR3 length equals 14 residues. This entry comes from a study of identical twins. TCRdb re-analysed the 5' RACE reads in MiXCR, keeping a single row per CDR3 protein. The sample has under 900,000 distinct CDR3 sequences; about 18% are singletons. The sample also formed part of further work on T cells expressing NK-cell markers.

This receptor was obtained from a young woman in good health. Sequenced material: PBMCs. The rearrangement links TRBV6-1 to TRBJ2-3, with D unclear. The CDR3 DNA reads TGTGCCAGCACCAACGGTTACCTTACAGATACGCAGTATTTT. Translation: CASTNGYLTDTQYF.